One and the same sample provided the 3 T cell receptor beta chains below, sequenced in a study of cytomegalovirus exposure and HLA in healthy donors. The PCR was carried out with 60 Vbeta primers and 13 Jbeta primers. Profiling relied on immunoSEQ multiplex PCR, and the TCRdb table lists in-frame clones only, not all of them. The sample holds some 160,000 clones, roughly 88% seen once. The sequencing sample was made of PBMCs. The receptors originated from a man in his fifties in good health and CMV-seropositive.

V and J are TRBV6-5 and TRBJ1-1; possible D gene TRBD1, 6 bases. The CDR3 totals 15 residues. Per the germline V gene, CDR1 is MNHEY and CDR2 is SVGAGI. V lost 7 bases, J lost 4 bases, and 19 bases lay in between. DNA for the CDR3: TGTGCCAGCACCCCAACGGGGGGGGCGGTCACTGAAGCTTTCTTT. It yields the protein CASTPTGGAVTEAFF.

V is TRBV19 and J is TRBJ1-5; D not resolved. The CDR3 extends over 13 amino acids. Trimming stripped 5 bases from V and 5 bases from J, with 10 bases between. CDR1 LNHDA and CDR2 SQIVND come from the germline V gene (reference sequence). This CDR3 reads CASSARADQPQHF. The DNA for the CDR3 is TGTGCCAGTAGTGCCCGTGCAGATCAGCCCCAGCATTTT.

J is TRBJ2-5 and V is TRBV9; D may be TRBD1 (6 bases). V was shortened by 1 base and J by 4 bases, with 11 bases between the two germline ends. Germline CDR1 and CDR2: SGDLS and YYNGEE. This CDR3 has 14 residues. For the CDR3, the DNA is TGTGCCAGCAGCGTATCAGGGGCAGCAGAGACCCAGTACTTC. Translated: CASSVSGAAETQYF. Together with reference TRBV9 and TRBJ2-5, the CDR3 gives the full variable domain: DSGVTQTPKHLITATGQRVTLRCSPRSGDLSVYWYQQSLDQGLQFLIQYYNGEERAKGNILERFSAQQFPDLHSELNLSSLELGDSALYFCASSVSGAAETQYFGPGTRLLVL.